The 17 T cell receptor beta chains below were found in one sample sequenced in a study of a mutant IDH1 vaccine in newly diagnosed glioma. Time point of the sample: week 47, end of study. Vaccination comprised doses that each held 300 ug of mutant IDH1 20-mer peptide, plus topical imiquimod. These receptors have no identified antigens. Clones were sequenced by immunoSEQ multiplex PCR, and TCRdb holds only the in-frame ones, with some missing. The sample yields fewer than 25,000 clones, 84% seen once. The starting material was PBMCs, obtained from a glioma patient whose treatment included an IDH1 peptide vaccine. The receptors derive from a man aged 35 to 55 with glioma.

The chain joins TRBV5-4 to TRBJ2-2, with TRBD2 as a possible D gene (6 bases). V was clipped by 4 bases and J by 3 bases, with 13 bases between them. Germline values: CDR1 SGHNT, CDR2 YYREEE (reference sequence). The CDR3 is 15 residues long. The CDR3 loop is CASSMDLAHTGELFF. CDR3 DNA sequence: TGTGCCAGCAGCATGGACCTAGCGCACACCGGGGAGCTGTTTTTT.

The chain joins TRBV13 to TRBJ2-3; 8 bases are a match to TRBD2. Germline values: CDR1 PRHDT, CDR2 FYEKMQ (reference sequence). The CDR3 consists of 17 residues. Trimming at V came to 5 bases and at J to 4 bases, leaving 14 bases not matched to a gene. CDR3 sequence (DNA): TGTGCCAGCAGCCCACGGGAGGGGACGGAGGCAGCAGATACGCAGTATTTT. Protein sequence: CASSPREGTEAADTQYF.

CDR3 region: CASSYEGTGANVLTF. The CDR3 nucleotides read TGTGCCAGCAGTTACGAAGGGACTGGGGCCAACGTCCTGACTTTC. This chain links TRBV6-5 with TRBJ2-6; no clear D gene. V shed 2 bases and J shed 2 bases, with 7 bases lying between them. The CDR3 runs to 15 residues. Looked up from germline, CDR1 is MNHEY and CDR2 is SVGAGI.

V and J are TRBV10-2 and TRBJ2-5; unclear D gene. Germline V gene sequence: CDR1 WSHSY, CDR2 SAAADI. Trimming stripped 0 bases from V and 5 bases from J, with 10 bases between. The CDR3 contains 14 residues. This CDR3 is CASSESMGWETQYF. Here the CDR3 DNA reads TGCGCCAGCAGTGAGTCGATGGGCTGGGAGACCCAGTACTTC.

Only a few counts were recorded for this clone. The chain employs TRBV5-1 and TRBJ1-1; a weak D match, TRBD1 (5 bases). V was clipped by 4 bases and J by 1 base, with 14 bases between them. Germline-derived CDR1 and CDR2 are SGHRS and YFSETQ. The CDR3 runs 15 residues. CDR3 sequence (DNA): TGCGCCAGCAGCAAACAGGTTTCGACGAACACTGAAGCTTTCTTT. This encodes CASSKQVSTNTEAFF.

The gene calls are TRBV7-2 and TRBJ2-3, with D unclear. V lost 2 bases and J 3 bases, leaving 6 bases between the germline ends. The CDR3 spans 13 residues. CDR1 is SGHTA, CDR2 FQGNSA, per germline. DNA for the CDR3: TGTGCCAGCAGCTTAAGGGAAACAGATACGCAGTATTTT. It yields the protein CASSLRETDTQYF.

CDR3: CASRSSTTDYGYTF. The CDR3 coding sequence is TGTGCCAGCAGATCATCGACAACAGACTATGGCTACACCTTC. The chain recombines TRBV28 with TRBJ1-2; no clear D gene. Germline CDR1 and CDR2: MDHEN and SYDVKM. The CDR3 is 14 residues long. Trimming took off 6 bases at V and 3 bases at J, with 14 bases between the two ends.

This chain connects TRBV19 to TRBJ2-2, with 7 bases aligning to TRBD1. CDR1 and CDR2 from the germline V gene are LNHDA and SQIVND (reference sequence). This CDR3 has 14 amino acids. With V trimmed by 9 bases and J by 1 base, 5 bases remained unmatched. CDR3 protein: CASSGTENTGELFF. The CDR3 DNA sequence: TGTGCCAGCTCCGGGACAGAGAACACCGGGGAGCTGTTTTTT.

This clone was seen just once. The J gene is TRBJ1-2, the V gene TRBV7-9; no definite D call. Deletions cut 0 bases from V and 0 bases from J, with 11 bases between. The V gene's germline CDR1 is SEHNR and CDR2 FQNEAQ (reference sequence). The CDR3 runs 16 residues. The chain's CDR3 is CASSLAMGRANYGYTF. The CDR3 nucleotides read TGTGCCAGCAGCTTAGCGATGGGTAGAGCTAACTATGGCTACACCTTC.

V and J are TRBV7-2 and TRBJ1-1; 8 bases match TRBD1. The CDR3 has 15 amino acids. Germline V gene sequence: CDR1 SGHTA, CDR2 FQGNSA. The junction had 6 bases not matched to a gene; V was cut back by 6 bases and J by 0 bases. The CDR3 DNA sequence: TGTGCCAGCAGTGGACAGGGACTAATGAACACTGAAGCTTTCTTT. Protein sequence: CASSGQGLMNTEAFF.

CDR3 residues: CASSLQGNTEAFF. The CDR3 region has the DNA TGTGCCAGCAGTCTTCAGGGTAACACTGAAGCTTTCTTT. The chain uses TRBV6-4 and TRBJ1-1, with D maybe TRBD1 (5 bases). This CDR3 is built from 13 residues. Between the trimmed V and J ends, which lost 5 bases and 2 bases, there was a span of 9 bases. CDR1 is MRHNA and CDR2 is SNTAGT in the germline V gene.

The chain combines TRBV12-5 with TRBJ2-1; 15 nucleotides align to TRBD2. The V gene end was trimmed by 5 bases and the J gene end by 0 bases; junction bases not matched to a gene: 5. Germline V lookup: CDR1 LGHNT, CDR2 FRNRAP. This CDR3 is built from 18 residues. The CDR3 sequence is CASGGGTSGRSSYNEQFF. Written as DNA, the CDR3 is TGTGCTAGTGGTGGGGGGACTAGCGGGAGGAGCTCCTACAATGAGCAGTTCTTC.

The chain combines TRBV2 with TRBJ2-5; maybe TRBD2 (6 bases). Germline V CDR1 and CDR2: SNHLY, FYNNEI. CDR3 length: 17 residues. The germline V and J ends were trimmed by 0 bases and 5 bases, with 19 bases remaining between them. The CDR3 region is CASSEALTGREGETQYF. The CDR3 DNA reads as TGTGCCAGCAGTGAAGCTTTGACCGGGAGAGAGGGTGAGACCCAGTACTTC. Full variable domain (outside the CDR3, taken from reference TRBV2 and TRBJ2-5): EPEVTQTPSHQVTQMGQEVILRCVPISNHLYFYWYRQILGQKVEFLVSFYNNEISEKSEIFDDQFSVERPDGSNFTLKIRSTKLEDSAMYFCASSEALTGREGETQYFGPGTRLLVL.

The V and J genes are TRBV11-2 and TRBJ2-5; maybe TRBD2 (5 bases). Trimming shortened V by 5 bases and J by 4 bases, and 11 bases separated the two germline ends. Germline V gene data show CDR1 as SGHAT and CDR2 as FQNNGV. CDR3 size: 13 residues. The CDR3 coding sequence is TGTGCCAGCAGCGCGGAGGACGGAGAGACCCAGTACTTC. This codes for CASSAEDGETQYF.

The chain has TRBV18 and TRBJ2-1, with D possibly TRBD2 on 5 matching bases. CDR3 size: 12 residues. Germline-derived CDR1 and CDR2 are KGHSH and LQKENI. The V end lost 3 bases, the J end lost 8 bases, and 8 bases lay between the germline ends. CDR3: CASSPRRDEQFF. Written as DNA, the CDR3 is TGTGCCAGCTCACCTAGGCGGGATGAGCAGTTCTTC.

The chain employs TRBV7-8 and TRBJ1-2; D not resolved. Germline CDR1 is SGHVS and CDR2 is FQNEAQ. The CDR3 contains 10 residues. DNA of the CDR3: TGTGCGGTTGGAAACTATGGCTACACCTTC. Protein: CAVGNYGYTF.

The rearrangement links TRBV6-8 to TRBJ1-1; 7 bases are a match to TRBD1. This CDR3 region has 19 residues. Germline lookup yields CDR1 MNHGY and CDR2 SAAAGT. Trimming took 0 bases from V and 5 from J; bases not matched to a gene: 18. The CDR3 nucleotides are TGTGCCAGCAGTTACTCGAAATCGTCGGGCCACAGGGGTCGGACTGAAGCTTTCTTT. Translating it yields CASSYSKSSGHRGRTEAFF.